This T cell receptor beta chain was profiled in a study of radiation and T cells in renal cell carcinoma. Study-level points and caveats: No pretreatment tumor biopsies were available for baseline clonotypes. From baseline, blood top tumor clonotypes peaked at 2 weeks post-radiation.

In the case of this clone: Antigen unknown.

Time point specified: baseline pretreatment blood. As for treatment: 15 Gy SBRT to primary tumor, nephrectomy 4 weeks later. V was clipped by 6 bases and J by 5 bases; unmatched bases: 3. The CDR3 loop spans 13 amino acids. Germline V gene lookup returns CDR1 WNHNN and CDR2 SYGVQD (reference sequence). Repertoires were generated with immunoSEQ multiplex PCR, while TCRdb's copy carries only in-frame clones and drops some. The data show about 150,000 clones, approximately 91% seen once. The sample here was blood, taken from a patient whose treatment included radiotherapy and nephrectomy. This receptor was taken from a woman aged 45-65 years with renal cell carcinoma. This sequence joins TRBV10-1 and TRBJ1-5; TRBD1 agrees at 8 bases. DNA of the CDR3: TGCGCCAGCAGCGACAGGGGAGATCAGCCCCAGCATTTT. Translated: CASSDRGDQPQHF.